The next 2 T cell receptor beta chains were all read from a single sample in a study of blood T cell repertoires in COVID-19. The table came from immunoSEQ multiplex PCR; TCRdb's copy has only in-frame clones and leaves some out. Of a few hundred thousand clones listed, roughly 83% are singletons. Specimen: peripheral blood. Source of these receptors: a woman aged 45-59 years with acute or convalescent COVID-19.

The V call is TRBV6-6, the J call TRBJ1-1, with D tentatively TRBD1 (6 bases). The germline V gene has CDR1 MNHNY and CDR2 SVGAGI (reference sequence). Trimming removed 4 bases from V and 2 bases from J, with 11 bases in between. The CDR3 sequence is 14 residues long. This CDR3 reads CASSLQGFNTEAFF. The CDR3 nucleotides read TGTGCCAGCAGTTTGCAGGGGTTCAACACTGAAGCTTTCTTT.

The CDR3 here is CASSFSGQETQYF. CDR3 DNA sequence: TGTGCCAGCAGTTTTAGCGGTCAAGAGACCCAGTACTTC. The gene calls are TRBV27 and TRBJ2-5; perhaps TRBD2 as D (6 bases). The CDR3 has 13 residues. The V and J ends lost 3 bases and 2 bases respectively, with 7 bases between them. Germline CDR1 MNHEY, CDR2 SMNVEV (reference sequence).